The 13 T cell receptor beta chains given below trace back to one sample, sequenced in a study of OX40 agonist ivuxolimab in advanced cancers. Only in-frame clones appear in the TCRdb table, and some are missing; sequencing was by immunoSEQ multiplex PCR. Counted here are roughly 120,000 clones, about nine tenths occurring once; the ten biggest clones make up under 0.9%. The source was CD4+ or CD8+ T cells sorted from blood, collected in a trial of the OX40 agonist ivuxolimab. These receptors originate from an adult with an advanced solid tumor such as melanoma, head and neck, liver or kidney cancer.

The chain links TRBV28 to TRBJ2-3; 10 bases align to TRBD2. Trimming cost V 2 bases and J 3 bases; bases outside gene matches: 5. Germline V gene data show CDR1 as MDHEN and CDR2 as SYDVKM. CDR3 size: 16 residues. CDR3 DNA: TGTGCCAGCAGTTTAGGCGCACTAGCGGGAACAGATACGCAGTATTTT. Translated, it gives CASSLGALAGTDTQYF. The full variable domain, its missing parts supplied by reference TRBV28 and TRBJ2-3, is DVKVTQSSRYLVKRTGEKVFLECVQDMDHENMFWYRQDPGLGLRLIYFSYDVKMKEKGDIPEGYSVSREKKERFSLILESASTNQTSMYLCASSLGALAGTDTQYFGPGTRLTVL.

The rearrangement joins TRBV18 to TRBJ1-1, with a tentative D call TRBD1 (6 bases). Germline CDR1 is KGHSH and CDR2 is LQKENI. V was cut by 1 base and J by 5 bases, with 14 bases left in between. The CDR3 runs to 15 residues. The CDR3 protein is CASSPLLGAETEAFF. CDR3 sequence (DNA): TGTGCCAGCTCACCACTACTGGGGGCCGAGACTGAAGCTTTCTTT.

This chain connects TRBV4-1 to TRBJ2-3; D remains ambiguous. The germline V gene encodes CDR1 MGHRA and CDR2 YSYEKL. The CDR3 sequence is 13 residues long. V dropped 0 bases and J dropped 4 bases, with 5 bases sitting between them. The chain's CDR3 is CASSQDTPDTQYF. For the CDR3, the DNA is TGCGCCAGCAGCCAAGATACGCCAGATACGCAGTATTTT.

The chain links TRBV7-9 to TRBJ1-1; 7 bases are a match to TRBD1. This CDR3 has 12 residues. V shed 7 bases and J 6 bases; nucleotides not matched to a gene: 5. Germline V CDR1 and CDR2: SEHNR, FQNEAQ (reference sequence). The CDR3 loop is CASIRGTSEAFF. The CDR3 nucleotides are TGTGCCAGCATCAGGGGGACGTCTGAAGCTTTCTTT.

This clone was detected only once. The V call is TRBV10-3, the J call TRBJ1-1; 9 nucleotides line up with TRBD1. The V segment lost 7 bases and the J segment 8 bases; nucleotides outside the gene matches: 8. This CDR3 spans 13 amino acids. Germline V CDR1 and CDR2: ENHRY, SYGVKD. CDR3 bases: TGTGCCATCAAGGGGCTGGACAGGGGAGAAGCTTTCTTT. It yields the protein CAIKGLDRGEAFF.

The V gene is TRBV9, the J gene TRBJ2-1; 9 bases line up with TRBD2. CDR1 and CDR2 (germline): SGDLS, YYNGEE. With 4 bases clipped from V and 6 bases from J, the junction kept 14 bases outside the gene matches. The CDR3 extends over 17 amino acids. The CDR3 bases are TGTGCCAGCAGCCCCCGCGGGGCTAGCGGGAACGTCAATGAGCAGTTCTTC. Residues: CASSPRGASGNVNEQFF.

This rearrangement joins TRBV18 to TRBJ1-1; D is perhaps TRBD1 (5 bases). The V gene lost 3 bases and the J gene lost 5 bases, with 16 bases spanning the gap. This CDR3 contains 15 residues. Per germline, CDR1 KGHSH and CDR2 LQKENI. The CDR3 DNA follows: TGTGCCAGCTCACCCTTGCAGGGATTAGGAACTGAAGCTTTCTTT. Translated, it gives CASSPLQGLGTEAFF.

The genes are TRBV7-6 and TRBJ1-1; D remains unclear. There are 13 residues in the CDR3. Looked up from germline, CDR1 is SGHVS and CDR2 is FNYEAQ. With 2 bases removed from V and 5 bases from J, the gap between germline ends came to 9 bases. CDR3 sequence: CASSLTRGTEAFF. The CDR3 DNA sequence: TGTGCCAGCAGCTTAACGAGAGGTACTGAAGCTTTCTTT.

The V gene is TRBV27, the J gene TRBJ1-1, with 7 nucleotides matching TRBD1. This CDR3 is 14 amino acids long. CDR1 is MNHEY and CDR2 is SMNVEV in the germline V gene (reference sequence). J lost 3 bases, V lost 4 bases, and 5 bases had no gene match. CDR3 loop: CASSSPGGYTEAFF. CDR3 DNA: TGTGCCAGCAGTTCGCCAGGGGGTTACACTGAAGCTTTCTTT.

The chain carries TRBV4-3 and TRBJ1-2; 10 nucleotides agree with TRBD1. This CDR3 spans 16 amino acids. The junction had 8 bases not matched to a gene; V was cut back by 3 bases and J by 4 bases. Looked up from germline, CDR1 is LGHNA and CDR2 is YSLEER. The CDR3 sequence is CASSHRTGGLSYGYTF. In nucleotides, the CDR3 is TGCGCCAGCAGCCATAGGACAGGGGGACTTTCCTATGGCTACACCTTC.

This clone showed up just once. V gene TRBV9 combines with J gene TRBJ1-2, with 11 bases matching TRBD1. Germline trimming cut 4 bases from V and 10 bases from J; bases unmatched to any gene: 9. This CDR3 is built from 14 residues. Germline CDR1 is SGDLS and CDR2 is YYNGEE. The CDR3, as DNA: TGTGCCAGCAGCCCCCCCGGGACAGGGGGGGTCTACACCTTC. The encoded protein is CASSPPGTGGVYTF.

This chain links TRBV11-1 with TRBJ1-6; perhaps TRBD1 as D (6 bases). The CDR3 loop spans 16 amino acids. In germline, CDR1 is SGHAT, CDR2 FQDESV (reference sequence). V was cut by 4 bases and J by 9 bases, with 19 bases left in between. The CDR3 DNA reads TGTGCCAGCAGCTCGACCAAGACAGGCAGTGCTTCACCCCTCCACTTT. Its protein is CASSSTKTGSASPLHF.

This chain links TRBV11-3 with TRBJ2-1, with 9 bases aligning to TRBD2. V lost 0 bases to trimming and J lost 7 bases; unmatched junction nucleotides: 7. The CDR3 totals 16 residues. CDR1 and CDR2 (germline): SGHNT, YENEEA. The CDR3 sequence: CASSLDRAGGSNEQFF. The DNA for the CDR3 is TGTGCCAGCAGCTTAGATCGGGCGGGAGGGTCTAATGAGCAGTTCTTC.